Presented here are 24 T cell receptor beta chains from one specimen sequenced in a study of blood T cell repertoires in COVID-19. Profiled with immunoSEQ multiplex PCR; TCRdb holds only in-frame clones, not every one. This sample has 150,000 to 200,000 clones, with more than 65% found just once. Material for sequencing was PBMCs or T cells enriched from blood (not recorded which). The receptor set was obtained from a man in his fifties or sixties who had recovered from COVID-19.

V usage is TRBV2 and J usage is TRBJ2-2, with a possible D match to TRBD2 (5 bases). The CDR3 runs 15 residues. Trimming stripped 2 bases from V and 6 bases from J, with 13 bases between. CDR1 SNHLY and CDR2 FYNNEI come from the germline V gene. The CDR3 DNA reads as TGTGCCAGCAGTGAAATTGACCTAGCATCCGGGGAGCTGTTTTTT. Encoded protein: CASSEIDLASGELFF.

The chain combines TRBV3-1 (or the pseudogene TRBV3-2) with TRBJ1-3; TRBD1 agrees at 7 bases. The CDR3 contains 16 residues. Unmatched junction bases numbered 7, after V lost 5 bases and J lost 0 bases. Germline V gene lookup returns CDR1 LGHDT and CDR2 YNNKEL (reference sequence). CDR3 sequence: CASSNRGTYSGNTIYF. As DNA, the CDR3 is TGTGCCAGCAGCAACAGGGGCACCTACTCTGGAAACACCATATATTTT.

CDR3: CASSPAGAYSNQPQHF. The DNA of the CDR3 is TGTGCCAGCAGTCCCGCGGGAGCCTATAGCAATCAGCCCCAGCATTTT. The V and J genes are TRBV27 and TRBJ1-5; D call uncertain. Germline assignment: CDR1 MNHEY and CDR2 SMNVEV (reference sequence). CDR3 size: 16 residues. V lost 5 bases and J lost 0, with 14 bases in between.

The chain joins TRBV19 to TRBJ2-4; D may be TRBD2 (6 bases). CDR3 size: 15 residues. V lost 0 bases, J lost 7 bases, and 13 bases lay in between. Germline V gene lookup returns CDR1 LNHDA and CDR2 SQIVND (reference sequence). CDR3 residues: CASSIELAGGNIQYF. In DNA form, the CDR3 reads TGTGCCAGTAGTATAGAATTAGCCGGGGGTAACATTCAGTACTTC.

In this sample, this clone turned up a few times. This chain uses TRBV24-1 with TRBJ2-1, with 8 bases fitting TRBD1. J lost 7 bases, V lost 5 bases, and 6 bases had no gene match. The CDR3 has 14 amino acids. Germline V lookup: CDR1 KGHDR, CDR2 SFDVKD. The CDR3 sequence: CATSAAQGANEQFF. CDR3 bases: TGTGCCACCAGTGCGGCGCAGGGGGCAAATGAGCAGTTCTTC.

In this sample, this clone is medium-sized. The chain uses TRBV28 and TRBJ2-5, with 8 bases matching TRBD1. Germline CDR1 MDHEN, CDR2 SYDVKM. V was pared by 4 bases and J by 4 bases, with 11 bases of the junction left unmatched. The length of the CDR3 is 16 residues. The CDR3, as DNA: TGTGCCAGCAGTTCTCTCACGGACAGGGTCGGAGAGACCCAGTACTTC. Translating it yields CASSSLTDRVGETQYF.

CDR3 nucleotide sequence: TGTGCCAGCAGCTTGGCGGGACTAAACAATGAGCAGTTCTTC. It specifies CASSLAGLNNEQFF. The chain is built from TRBV11-2 and TRBJ2-1, with 7 bases fitting TRBD2. V shed 3 bases and J 5 bases; nucleotides not matched to a gene: 4. CDR1 SGHAT and CDR2 FQNNGV come from the germline V gene. This CDR3 is built from 14 residues.

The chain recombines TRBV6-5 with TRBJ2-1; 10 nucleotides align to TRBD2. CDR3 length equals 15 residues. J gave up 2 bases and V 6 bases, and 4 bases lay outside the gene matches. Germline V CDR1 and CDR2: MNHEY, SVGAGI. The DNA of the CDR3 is TGTGCCAGCAGCACTAGCGGGACGGCCTACAATGAGCAGTTCTTC. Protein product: CASSTSGTAYNEQFF.

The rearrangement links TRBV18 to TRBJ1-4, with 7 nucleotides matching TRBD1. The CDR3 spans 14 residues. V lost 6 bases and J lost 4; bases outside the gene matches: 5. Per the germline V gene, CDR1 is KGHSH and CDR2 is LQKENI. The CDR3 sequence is CASSERQGNEKLFF. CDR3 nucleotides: TGTGCCAGCTCGGAGAGACAGGGTAATGAAAAACTGTTTTTT. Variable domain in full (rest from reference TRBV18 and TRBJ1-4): NAGVMQNPRHLVRRRGQEARLRCSPMKGHSHVYWYRQLPEEGLKFMVYLQKENIIDESGMPKERFSAEFPKEGPSILRIQQVVRGDSAAYFCASSERQGNEKLFFGSGTQLSVL.

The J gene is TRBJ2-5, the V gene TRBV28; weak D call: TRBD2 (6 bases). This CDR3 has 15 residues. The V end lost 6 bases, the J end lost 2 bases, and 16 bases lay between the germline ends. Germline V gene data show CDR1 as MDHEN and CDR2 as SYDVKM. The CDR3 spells CASSGSGLGQETQYF. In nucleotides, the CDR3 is TGTGCCAGCAGCGGCAGCGGGTTAGGACAAGAGACCCAGTACTTC.

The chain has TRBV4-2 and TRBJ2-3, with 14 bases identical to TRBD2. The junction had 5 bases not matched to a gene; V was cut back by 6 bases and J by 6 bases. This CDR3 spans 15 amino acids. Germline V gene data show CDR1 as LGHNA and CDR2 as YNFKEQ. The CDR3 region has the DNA TGTGCCAGCAGAAATGGACTAGCGGGAGGTGATACGCAGTATTTT. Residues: CASRNGLAGGDTQYF.

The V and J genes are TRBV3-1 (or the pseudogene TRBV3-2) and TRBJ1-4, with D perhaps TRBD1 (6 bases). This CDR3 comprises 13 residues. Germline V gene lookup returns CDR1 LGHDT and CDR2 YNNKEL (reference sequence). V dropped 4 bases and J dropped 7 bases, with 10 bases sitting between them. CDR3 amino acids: CASSRRQVEKLFF. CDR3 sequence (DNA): TGTGCCAGCAGCCGTAGACAGGTTGAAAAACTGTTTTTT.

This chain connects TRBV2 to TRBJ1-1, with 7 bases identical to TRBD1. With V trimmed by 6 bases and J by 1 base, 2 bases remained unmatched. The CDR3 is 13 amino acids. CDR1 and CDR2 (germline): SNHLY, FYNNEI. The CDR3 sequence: CASRTGRNTEAFF. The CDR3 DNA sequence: TGTGCCAGCAGGACAGGGAGGAACACTGAAGCTTTCTTT.

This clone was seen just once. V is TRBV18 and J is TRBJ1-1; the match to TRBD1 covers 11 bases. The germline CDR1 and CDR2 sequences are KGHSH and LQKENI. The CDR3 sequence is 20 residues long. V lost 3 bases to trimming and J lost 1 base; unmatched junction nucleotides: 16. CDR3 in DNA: TGTGCCAGCTCACCCTTATCGGTCAGGACAGGGGGCTTATCGAACACTGAAGCTTTCTTT. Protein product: CASSPLSVRTGGLSNTEAFF.

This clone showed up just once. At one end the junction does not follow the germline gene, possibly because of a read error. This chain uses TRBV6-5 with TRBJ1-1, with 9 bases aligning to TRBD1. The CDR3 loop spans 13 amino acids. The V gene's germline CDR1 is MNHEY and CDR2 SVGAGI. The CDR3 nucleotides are TGTGCCAGCAGTTCTAATTTTAAGGACAGGGGAAATTTT. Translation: CASSSNFKDRGNF.

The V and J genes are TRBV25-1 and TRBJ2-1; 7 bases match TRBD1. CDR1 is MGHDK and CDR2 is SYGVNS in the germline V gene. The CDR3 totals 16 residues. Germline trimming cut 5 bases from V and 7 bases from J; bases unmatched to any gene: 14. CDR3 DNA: TGTGCCAGCAGTAGAACAGGGGCGAACCGGGGTAATGAGCAGTTCTTC. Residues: CASSRTGANRGNEQFF.

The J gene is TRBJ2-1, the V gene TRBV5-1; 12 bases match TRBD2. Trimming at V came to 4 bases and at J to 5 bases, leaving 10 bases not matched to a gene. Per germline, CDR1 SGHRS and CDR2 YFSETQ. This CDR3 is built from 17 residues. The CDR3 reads CASSEAPRTSGNNEQFF. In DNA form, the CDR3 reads TGCGCCAGCAGCGAGGCCCCTCGGACTAGCGGGAACAATGAGCAGTTCTTC.

The DNA of the CDR3 is TGTGCCAGCAGTTTTGGCAGGGACTATGGCTACACCTTC. It yields the protein CASSFGRDYGYTF. The chain has TRBV12-3 or TRBV12-4 and TRBJ1-2; D might be TRBD1 (5 bases). The CDR3 loop spans 13 amino acids. Trimming cost V 3 bases and J 3 bases, with 8 bases left between them.

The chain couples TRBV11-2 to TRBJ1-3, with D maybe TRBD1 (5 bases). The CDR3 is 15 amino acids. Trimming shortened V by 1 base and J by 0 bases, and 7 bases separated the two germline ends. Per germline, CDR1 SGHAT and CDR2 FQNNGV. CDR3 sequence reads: CASSLAGLSGNTIYF. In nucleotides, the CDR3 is TGTGCCAGCAGCTTAGCGGGACTCTCTGGAAACACCATATATTTT.

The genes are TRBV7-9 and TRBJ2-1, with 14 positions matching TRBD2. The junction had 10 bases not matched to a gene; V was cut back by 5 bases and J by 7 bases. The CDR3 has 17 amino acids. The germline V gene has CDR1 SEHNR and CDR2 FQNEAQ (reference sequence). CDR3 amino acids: CASSELTSGRARNEQFF. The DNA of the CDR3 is TGTGCCAGCAGCGAATTGACTAGCGGGAGGGCCAGGAATGAGCAGTTCTTC.

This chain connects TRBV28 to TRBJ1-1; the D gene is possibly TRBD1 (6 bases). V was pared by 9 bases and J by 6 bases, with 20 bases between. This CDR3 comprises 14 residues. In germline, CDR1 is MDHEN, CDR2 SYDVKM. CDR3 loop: CASNKGGDLAEAFF. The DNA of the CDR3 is TGTGCCAGTAACAAAGGGGGGGATCTCGCTGAAGCTTTCTTT.

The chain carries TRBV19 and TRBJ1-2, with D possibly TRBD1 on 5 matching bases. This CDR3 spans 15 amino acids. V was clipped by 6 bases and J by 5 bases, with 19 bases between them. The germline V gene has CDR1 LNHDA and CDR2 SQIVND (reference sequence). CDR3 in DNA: TGTGCCAGTAGCCAGGCCCACCGGGGGGAGTATGGCTACACCTTC. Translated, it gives CASSQAHRGEYGYTF.

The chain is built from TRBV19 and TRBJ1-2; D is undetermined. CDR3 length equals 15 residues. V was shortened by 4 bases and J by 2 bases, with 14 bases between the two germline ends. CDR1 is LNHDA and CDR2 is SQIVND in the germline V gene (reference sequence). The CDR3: CASSTYSNPNYGYTF. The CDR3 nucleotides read TGTGCCAGTAGTACCTACTCCAACCCGAACTATGGCTACACCTTC.

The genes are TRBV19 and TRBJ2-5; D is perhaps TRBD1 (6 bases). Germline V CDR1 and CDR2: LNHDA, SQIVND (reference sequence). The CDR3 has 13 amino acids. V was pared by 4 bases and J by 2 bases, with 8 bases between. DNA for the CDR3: TGTGCCAGTAGTAGAGGACAGCAAGAGACCCAGTACTTC. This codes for CASSRGQQETQYF.